The 26 T cell receptor beta chains listed next were all sequenced from one sample in a study of blood T cells in healthy people across ages (dated by TCRdb to between 2014 and 2017). Library creation used 5' RACE. Sequencing relied on an Illumina HiSeq 2500. A second PCR of roughly 7 to 11 cycles was performed with a sample-barcoded 5' primer and a J-beta primer mix. TCRdb reworked the public reads: Q25 trimming with fastp, MiXCR clone assembly, productive beta chains retained. All rows with the same CDR3 protein become a single entry with the most common DNA and genes. In this sample the table shows 650,000 to 800,000 distinct CDR3 sequences, around 52% of which occur a single time. The ten largest account for roughly 12% of the sample. The sample consisted of blood. These receptors were taken from an elderly woman in good health.

With regard to this clonotype: A much larger clonotype is one base distant, so this may be a read error. CDR3 sequence (DNA): TGCAGTGCTAGCGGGAGGAGGAGCTCCTACAATGAGCAGTTCTTC. Encoded protein: CSASGRRSSYNEQFF. The J gene is TRBJ2-1, the V gene TRBV20-1, with 7 bases aligning to TRBD2. Unmatched junction bases numbered 5, after V lost 3 bases and J lost 0 bases. This CDR3 has 15 amino acids. Germline V gene lookup returns CDR1 DFQATT and CDR2 SNEGSKA (reference sequence).

Comment on this clonotype: A much more abundant neighbour one base away suggests this may be a read error. The chain joins TRBV20-1 to TRBJ2-5, with 13 bases fitting TRBD2. Per the germline V gene, CDR1 is DFQATT and CDR2 is SNEGSKA (reference sequence). The CDR3 sequence is 15 residues long. For the CDR3, the DNA is TGCAGTGCCGGGACTAGCGGGGTTTACCAAGAGACCCTGTACTTC. As protein: CSAGTSGVYQETLYF.

V and J are TRBV21-1 and TRBJ2-4; the tabulated D call, TRBD2, remains unverified against the DNA. TRBV21-1 is labeled a pseudogene. The CDR3 length is 13 residues. This chain's CDR3 is CASSKRGREEQYF. CDR3 sequence (DNA): TGTGCCAGCAGCAAAAGAGGGCGGGAAGAGCAGTACTTC.

The chain has TRBV7-2 and TRBJ1-5, with D possibly TRBD1 on 5 matching bases. The CDR3 has 14 amino acids. The V gene lost 1 base and the J gene lost 5 bases, with 9 bases spanning the gap. Per the germline V gene, CDR1 is SGHTA and CDR2 is FQGNSA. The CDR3 DNA reads TGTGCCAGCAGCTTAGATGGGGGTTATCAGCCCCAGCATTTT. This sequence encodes CASSLDGGYQPQHF.

Note on this clonotype: A read error may be the cause here, since a much bigger clone is one base away. CDR3 residues: CASSPGNPGYYSPLHF. Here the CDR3 DNA reads TGTGCCAGCAGTCCCGGGAATCCGGGATACTATTCACCCCTCCACTTT. This sequence joins TRBV6-1 and TRBJ1-6; unclear D gene. Germline V gene data show CDR1 as MNHNS and CDR2 as SASEGT. V lost 5 bases, J lost 8 bases, and 19 bases lay in between. This CDR3 is built from 16 residues.

The V call is TRBV4-1, the J call TRBJ2-1; D unresolved. The DNA end is a closer match to TRBJ2-7, so the J assignment may be wrong. The CDR3 loop spans 17 amino acids. Per the germline V gene, CDR1 is MGHRA and CDR2 is YSYEKL. The CDR3 sequence is CASSQDRSSSSYNEQYF. CDR3 nucleotide sequence: TGCGCCAGCAGCCAAGATCGGAGTTCGAGCTCCTACAATGAGCAGTACTTC.

This chain connects TRBV20-1 to TRBJ1-5, with a weak D call TRBD1 (5 bases). The CDR3 sequence is 15 residues long. Germline V lookup: CDR1 DFQATT, CDR2 SNEGSKA (reference sequence). Between the trimmed V and J ends, which lost 3 bases and 5 bases, there was a span of 17 bases. The chain's CDR3 is CSASPQTETYQPQHF. CDR3 nucleotide sequence: TGCAGTGCTAGCCCCCAGACAGAGACTTATCAGCCCCAGCATTTT.

In the case of this clonotype: A much larger clone lies one base from this, so it may be a read error. This chain uses TRBV4-1 with TRBJ2-1; 7 bases map to TRBD2. The CDR3 runs to 16 residues. CDR1 is MGHRA and CDR2 is YSYEKL in the germline V gene. CDR3 loop: CASSQEWSSGRDEQSF. The CDR3 bases are TGCGCCAGCAGCCAAGAGTGGTCTAGCGGCCGGGATGAGCAGTCCTTC.

V gene TRBV12-3 or TRBV12-4 combines with J gene TRBJ1-1; a weak D match, TRBD1 (5 bases). V was trimmed by 3 bases and J by 1 base, leaving 12 bases between them. This CDR3 region has 15 residues. In DNA form, the CDR3 reads TGTGCCAGCAGTTTGGGGGACCGATCGAACACTGAAGCTTTCTTT. This encodes CASSLGDRSNTEAFF.

The chain has TRBV7-9 and TRBJ2-5; TRBD1 matches 7 bases. CDR1 is SEHNR and CDR2 is FQNEAQ in the germline V gene (reference sequence). The CDR3 runs to 12 residues. J was trimmed by 12 bases and V by 1 base; bases with no gene match: 5. CDR3 DNA sequence: TGTGCCAGCAGCTTAGAAACAGGGGTGGAGTACTTC. Translated, it gives CASSLETGVEYF.

As for this clonotype: A clone one base away is much larger, so this may be a read error. DNA for the CDR3: TGTGCCAGCAGCCGAAGGGGACAGAGCACAGATGCGCAGTATTTT. It yields the protein CASSRRGQSTDAQYF. The chain combines TRBV7-2 with TRBJ2-3, with 7 bases matching TRBD1. In germline, CDR1 is SGHTA, CDR2 FQGNSA. This CDR3 comprises 15 residues.

The V gene is TRBV20-1, the J gene TRBJ2-5; D is possibly TRBD1 (6 bases). The J call could be wrong; TRBJ2-7 is a better fit for the DNA end. CDR1 and CDR2 from the germline V gene are DFQATT and SNEGSKA (reference sequence). The CDR3 has 12 amino acids. The CDR3 DNA reads TGCGCGGTGGGGGACAACTCCTACGAGCAGTACTTC. This gives the protein CAVGDNSYEQYF.

This clonotype was observed a handful of times. This sequence joins TRBV28 and TRBJ1-1; D is unresolved. Trimming cost V 5 bases and J 7 bases, with 17 bases left between them. The CDR3 has 14 amino acids. The germline gives CDR1 MDHEN, CDR2 SYDVKM. CDR3 sequence (DNA): TGTGCCAGCAGTCCACCGGTGGGCACGGATGAAGCTTTCTTT. It encodes CASSPPVGTDEAFF.

Ten or more counts support this clonotype. Here the CDR3 DNA reads TGTGCCAGCTCACAAGGGACAGGGAAGAGCTCCTACAATGAGCAGTTCTTC. Amino acid sequence: CASSQGTGKSSYNEQFF. This chain joins TRBV18 and TRBJ2-1; 9 bases map to TRBD1. The CDR3 runs to 17 residues. The germline CDR1 and CDR2 sequences are KGHSH and LQKENI. After removal of 4 bases from V and 0 bases from J, the junction contained 7 bases not matched to a gene.

This clonotype came up a few times. A much larger clonotype is one base distant, so this may be a read error. This chain connects TRBV10-3 to TRBJ2-1; tentative D call: TRBD2 (6 bases). The CDR3 spans 15 residues. V was shortened by 5 bases and J by 6 bases, with 17 bases between the two germline ends. CDR1 is ENHRY, CDR2 SYGVKD, per germline. The CDR3 reads CAISPTGERSNEQFF. DNA of the CDR3: TGTGCCATCAGTCCCACGGGGGAGCGTAGCAATGAGCAGTTCTTC.

The chain couples TRBV24-1 to TRBJ2-3, with 13 bases identical to TRBD2. The CDR3 totals 19 residues. Germline V gene sequence: CDR1 KGHDR, CDR2 SFDVKD. V trimming: 7 bases; J trimming: 6 bases; junction bases outside the gene matches: 18. The CDR3 spells CATREGLPGLAGQEDTQYF. The CDR3 region has the DNA TGTGCCACCAGGGAGGGACTACCGGGACTAGCGGGGCAGGAGGATACGCAGTATTTT.

This rearrangement joins TRBV12-3 or TRBV12-4 to TRBJ2-3; 10 bases fit TRBD2. V was clipped by 6 bases and J by 4 bases; unmatched bases: 10. CDR3 length: 16 residues. The CDR3 DNA is TGTGCCAGCAGCCCCCCCAGCGGGGGGGCCGCAGATACGCAGTATTTT. It yields the protein CASSPPSGGAADTQYF.

This sequence joins TRBV2 and TRBJ2-4; tentatively, D is TRBD1 (6 bases). The V end was cut by 6 bases, the J end by 5 bases, with 11 bases between. Germline V CDR1 and CDR2: SNHLY, FYNNEI. This CDR3 is built from 13 residues. The chain's CDR3 is CASRLDSQNIQYF. In DNA form, the CDR3 reads TGTGCCAGCAGATTGGACAGCCAAAACATTCAGTACTTC.

This chain connects TRBV3-1 to TRBJ1-1; the D is unclear. V lost 1 base and J lost 0, with 6 bases in between. From germline, CDR1 is LGHDT and CDR2 YNNKEL (reference sequence). The CDR3 contains 14 residues. This CDR3 reads CASSQVLLNTEAFF. The DNA for the CDR3 is TGTGCCAGCAGCCAAGTGCTATTGAACACTGAAGCTTTCTTT.

The CDR3 nucleotides are TGCAGTGCTACGCCTGGGGAGCTTGCAGTAGATACGCAGTATTTT. Its translation is CSATPGELAVDTQYF. This sequence joins TRBV20-1 and TRBJ2-3; a weak D match, TRBD2 (5 bases). Trimming took off 4 bases at V and 5 bases at J, with 19 bases between the two ends. Germline assignment: CDR1 DFQATT and CDR2 SNEGSKA (reference sequence). The length of the CDR3 is 15 residues.

This sequence joins TRBV6-6 and TRBJ2-7; no firm D call. CDR3 size: 13 residues. Germline V gene lookup returns CDR1 MNHNY and CDR2 SVGAGI (reference sequence). The V and J ends lost 6 bases and 1 base respectively, with 10 bases between them. Written as DNA, the CDR3 is TGTGCCAGCAGCCGCGCCCCGTCCTACGAGCAGTACTTC. It translates to CASSRAPSYEQYF.

The V call is TRBV5-4, the J call TRBJ1-1, with no clear D. CDR1 and CDR2 (germline): SGHNT, YYREEE (reference sequence). V lost 0 bases and J lost 9, with 12 bases in between. The CDR3 spans 13 residues. The CDR3 reads CASSLALSDKAFF. CDR3 bases: TGTGCCAGCAGCTTGGCCTTGTCAGATAAAGCTTTCTTT.

On this clonotype itself: A much bigger clone sits one base away, suggesting this may be a read error. This chain uses TRBV7-3 with TRBJ2-1; D may be TRBD2 (6 bases). The CDR3 covers 16 residues. In germline, CDR1 is SGHTA, CDR2 FQGTGA. The CDR3 spells CASSFRSGSSYNERFF. The DNA of the CDR3 is TGTGCCAGCAGCTTTCGGTCCGGGAGTTCCTACAATGAGCGGTTCTTC.

CDR3 DNA sequence: TGTGCCAGCAGTGATCGGGGTACAGGGAGGACAGATACGCAGTATTTT. Amino acids: CASSDRGTGRTDTQYF. The rearrangement links TRBV25-1 to TRBJ2-3, with D perhaps assigned TRBD1 or TRBD2 (6 bases each). The V gene lost 3 bases and the J gene lost 3 bases, with 16 bases spanning the gap. CDR1 is MGHDK, CDR2 SYGVNS, per germline. This CDR3 has 16 residues.

This clonotype was seen many times. The chain joins TRBV7-9 to TRBJ2-3, with D uncertain. Trimming removed 1 base at V and 5 bases at J, with 13 bases between. The length of the CDR3 is 15 residues. Per the germline V gene, CDR1 is SEHNR and CDR2 is FQNEAQ (reference sequence). The CDR3 sequence: CASSLGSDTKDTQYF. The CDR3 region has the DNA TGTGCCAGCAGCTTAGGTAGTGATACAAAAGATACGCAGTATTTT. Complete variable domain (other parts from reference TRBV7-9 and TRBJ2-3): DTGVSQNPRHKITKRGQNVTFRCDPISEHNRLYWYRQTLGQGPEFLTYFQNEAQLEKSRLLSDRFSAERPKGSFSTLEIQRTEQGDSAMYLCASSLGSDTKDTQYFGPGTRLTVL.

The chain recombines TRBV20-1 with TRBJ2-1, with 10 bases that match TRBD2. Per germline, CDR1 DFQATT and CDR2 SNEGSKA (reference sequence). The CDR3 runs 16 residues. Trimming cost V 0 bases and J 4 bases; bases outside gene matches: 6. The CDR3 loop is CSARDPPSGGYNEQFF. For the CDR3, the DNA is TGCAGTGCTAGAGATCCCCCTAGCGGGGGATACAATGAGCAGTTCTTC.